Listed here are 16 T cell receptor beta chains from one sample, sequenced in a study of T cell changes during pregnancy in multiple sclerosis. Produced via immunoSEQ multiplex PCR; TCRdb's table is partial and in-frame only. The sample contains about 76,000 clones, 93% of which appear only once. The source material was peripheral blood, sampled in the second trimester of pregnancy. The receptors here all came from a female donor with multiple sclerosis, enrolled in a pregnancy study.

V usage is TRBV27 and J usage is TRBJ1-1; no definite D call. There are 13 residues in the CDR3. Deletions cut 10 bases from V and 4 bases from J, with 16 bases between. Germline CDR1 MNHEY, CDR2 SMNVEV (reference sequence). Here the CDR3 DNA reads TGTGCCACCGCCCGGAGTTCGGGCACTGAAGCTTTCTTT. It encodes CATARSSGTEAFF.

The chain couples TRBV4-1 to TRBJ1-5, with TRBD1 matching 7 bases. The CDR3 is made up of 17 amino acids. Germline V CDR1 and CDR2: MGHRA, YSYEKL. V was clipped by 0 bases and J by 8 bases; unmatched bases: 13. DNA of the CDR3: TGCGCCAGCAGCCAAGATCGAGGGGGCTCCGAAGAGAAGCCCCAGCATTTT. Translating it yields CASSQDRGGSEEKPQHF.

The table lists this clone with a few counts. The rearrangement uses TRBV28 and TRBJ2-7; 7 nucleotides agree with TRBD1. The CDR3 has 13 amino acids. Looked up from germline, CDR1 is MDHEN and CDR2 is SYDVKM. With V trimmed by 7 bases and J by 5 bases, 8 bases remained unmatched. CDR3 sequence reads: CASNNRGFDEQYF. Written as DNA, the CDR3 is TGTGCCAGCAATAACAGGGGATTTGACGAGCAGTACTTC.

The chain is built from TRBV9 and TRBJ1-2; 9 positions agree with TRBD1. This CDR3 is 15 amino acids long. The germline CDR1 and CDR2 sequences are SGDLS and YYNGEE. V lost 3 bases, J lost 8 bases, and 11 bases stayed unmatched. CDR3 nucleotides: TGTGCCAGCAGCGCCCGGGGGTGGGACAGGGACGGCTACACCTTC. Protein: CASSARGWDRDGYTF.

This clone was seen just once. Written as DNA, the CDR3 is TGTGCCAGCAGCACCCTAACCGGTGCAACTAATGAAAAACTGTTTTTT. It translates to CASSTLTGATNEKLFF. J is TRBJ1-4 and V is TRBV5-6; D uncertain. The CDR3 contains 16 residues. Trimming took 4 bases from V and 0 from J, leaving 13 bases between them. CDR1 is SGHDT and CDR2 is YYEEEE in the germline V gene.

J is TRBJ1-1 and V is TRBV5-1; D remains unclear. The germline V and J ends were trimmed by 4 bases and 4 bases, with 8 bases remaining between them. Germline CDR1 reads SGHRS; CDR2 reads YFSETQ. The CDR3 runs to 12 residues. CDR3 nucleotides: TGCGCCAGCAGCCCCGGGAGCACTGAAGCTTTCTTT. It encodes CASSPGSTEAFF.

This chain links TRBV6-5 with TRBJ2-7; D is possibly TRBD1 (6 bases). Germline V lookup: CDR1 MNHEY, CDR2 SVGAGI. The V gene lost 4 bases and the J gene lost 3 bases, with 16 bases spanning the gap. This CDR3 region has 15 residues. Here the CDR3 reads CASSSIQGIHYEQYF. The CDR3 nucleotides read TGTGCCAGCAGTTCCATCCAGGGGATTCACTACGAGCAGTACTTC.

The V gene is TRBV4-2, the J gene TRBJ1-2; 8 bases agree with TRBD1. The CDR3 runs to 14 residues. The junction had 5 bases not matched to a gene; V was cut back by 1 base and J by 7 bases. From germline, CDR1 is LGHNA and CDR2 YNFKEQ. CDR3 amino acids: CASSQADRDAGYTF. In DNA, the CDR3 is TGTGCCAGCAGCCAAGCGGACAGGGATGCTGGCTACACCTTC.

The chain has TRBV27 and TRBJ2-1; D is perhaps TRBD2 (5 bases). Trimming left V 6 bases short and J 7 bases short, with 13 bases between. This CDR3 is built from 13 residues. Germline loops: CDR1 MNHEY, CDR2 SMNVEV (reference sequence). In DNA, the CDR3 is TGTGCCAGCAGCCCCGGGATCGTTAATGAGCAGTTCTTC. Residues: CASSPGIVNEQFF.

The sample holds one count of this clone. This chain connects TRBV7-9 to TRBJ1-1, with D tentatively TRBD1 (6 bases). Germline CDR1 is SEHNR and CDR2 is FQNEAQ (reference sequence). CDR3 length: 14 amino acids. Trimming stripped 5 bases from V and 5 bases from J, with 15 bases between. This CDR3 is CASSPQGIGTEAFF. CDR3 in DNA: TGTGCCAGCAGCCCACAGGGTATTGGTACTGAAGCTTTCTTT.

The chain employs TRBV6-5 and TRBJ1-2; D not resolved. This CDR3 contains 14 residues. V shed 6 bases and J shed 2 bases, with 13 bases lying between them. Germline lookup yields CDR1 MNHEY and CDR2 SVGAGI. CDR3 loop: CASRSLLSNYGYTF. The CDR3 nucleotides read TGTGCCAGCAGATCCCTCCTGTCCAACTATGGCTACACCTTC.

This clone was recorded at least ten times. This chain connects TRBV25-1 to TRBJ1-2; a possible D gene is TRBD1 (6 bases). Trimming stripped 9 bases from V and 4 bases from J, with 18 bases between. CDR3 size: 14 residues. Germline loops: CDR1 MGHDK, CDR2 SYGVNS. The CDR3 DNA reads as TGTGCCAGTAGCGACAGGAGCGCTCTCTATGGCTACACCTTC. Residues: CASSDRSALYGYTF.

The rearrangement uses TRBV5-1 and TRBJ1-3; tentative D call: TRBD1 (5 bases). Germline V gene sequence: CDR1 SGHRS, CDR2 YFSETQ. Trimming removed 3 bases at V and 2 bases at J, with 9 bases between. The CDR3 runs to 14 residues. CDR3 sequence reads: CASSSWGTGNTIYF. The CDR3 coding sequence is TGCGCCAGCAGCTCCTGGGGCACTGGAAACACCATATATTTT. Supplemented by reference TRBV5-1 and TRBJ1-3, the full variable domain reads KAGVTQTPRYLIKTRGQQVTLSCSPISGHRSVSWYQQTPGQGLQFLFEYFSETQRNKGNFPGRFSGRQFSNSRSEMNVSTLELGDSALYLCASSSWGTGNTIYFGEGSWLTVV.

The chain's CDR3 is CASRRGDGKLFF. In nucleotides, the CDR3 is TGTGCCAGCCGGCGGGGGGATGGGAAGCTGTTTTTT. The rearrangement joins TRBV7-3 to TRBJ2-2, with 8 bases fitting TRBD2. Germline CDR1 is SGHTA and CDR2 is FQGTGA. The junction had 8 bases not matched to a gene; V was cut back by 8 bases and J by 12 bases. The length of the CDR3 is 12 residues.

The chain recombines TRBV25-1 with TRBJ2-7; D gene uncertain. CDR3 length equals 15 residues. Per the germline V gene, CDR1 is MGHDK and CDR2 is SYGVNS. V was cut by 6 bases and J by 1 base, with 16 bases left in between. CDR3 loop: CASSAVHGTSYEQYF. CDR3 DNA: TGTGCCAGCAGCGCGGTGCATGGTACTTCCTACGAGCAGTACTTC.

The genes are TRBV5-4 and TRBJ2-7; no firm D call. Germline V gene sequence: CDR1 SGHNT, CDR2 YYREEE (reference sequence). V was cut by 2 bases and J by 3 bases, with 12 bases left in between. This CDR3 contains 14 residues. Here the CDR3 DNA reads TGTGCCAGCAGCTTCGACCCAGGTAGCTACGAGCAGTACTTC. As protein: CASSFDPGSYEQYF.